This TCR beta chain emerged from a study of untreated major depressive disorder. Measured with immunoSEQ multiplex PCR; TCRdb has only the in-frame clones, and not every one. Among more than 20,000 clones listed, approximately 95% were seen once. CDR1 is SQVTM and CDR2 is ANQGSEA in the germline V gene. Losses at the gene ends were 6 bases for V and 4 bases for J; bases not matched to a gene: 12. This CDR3 has 15 residues. No current or lifetime mood disorder and depressive symptom score of 5 or less defined controls. The sample consisted of CD4+ T cells from PBMCs. The sequence came from a man younger than 40 in good health. The chain combines TRBV29-1 with TRBJ2-5, with 9 bases lining up with TRBD1. CDR3 protein: CSVAPLQGAGETQYF. The CDR3 DNA reads as TGCAGCGTCGCACCGTTACAGGGGGCTGGAGAGACCCAGTACTTC.